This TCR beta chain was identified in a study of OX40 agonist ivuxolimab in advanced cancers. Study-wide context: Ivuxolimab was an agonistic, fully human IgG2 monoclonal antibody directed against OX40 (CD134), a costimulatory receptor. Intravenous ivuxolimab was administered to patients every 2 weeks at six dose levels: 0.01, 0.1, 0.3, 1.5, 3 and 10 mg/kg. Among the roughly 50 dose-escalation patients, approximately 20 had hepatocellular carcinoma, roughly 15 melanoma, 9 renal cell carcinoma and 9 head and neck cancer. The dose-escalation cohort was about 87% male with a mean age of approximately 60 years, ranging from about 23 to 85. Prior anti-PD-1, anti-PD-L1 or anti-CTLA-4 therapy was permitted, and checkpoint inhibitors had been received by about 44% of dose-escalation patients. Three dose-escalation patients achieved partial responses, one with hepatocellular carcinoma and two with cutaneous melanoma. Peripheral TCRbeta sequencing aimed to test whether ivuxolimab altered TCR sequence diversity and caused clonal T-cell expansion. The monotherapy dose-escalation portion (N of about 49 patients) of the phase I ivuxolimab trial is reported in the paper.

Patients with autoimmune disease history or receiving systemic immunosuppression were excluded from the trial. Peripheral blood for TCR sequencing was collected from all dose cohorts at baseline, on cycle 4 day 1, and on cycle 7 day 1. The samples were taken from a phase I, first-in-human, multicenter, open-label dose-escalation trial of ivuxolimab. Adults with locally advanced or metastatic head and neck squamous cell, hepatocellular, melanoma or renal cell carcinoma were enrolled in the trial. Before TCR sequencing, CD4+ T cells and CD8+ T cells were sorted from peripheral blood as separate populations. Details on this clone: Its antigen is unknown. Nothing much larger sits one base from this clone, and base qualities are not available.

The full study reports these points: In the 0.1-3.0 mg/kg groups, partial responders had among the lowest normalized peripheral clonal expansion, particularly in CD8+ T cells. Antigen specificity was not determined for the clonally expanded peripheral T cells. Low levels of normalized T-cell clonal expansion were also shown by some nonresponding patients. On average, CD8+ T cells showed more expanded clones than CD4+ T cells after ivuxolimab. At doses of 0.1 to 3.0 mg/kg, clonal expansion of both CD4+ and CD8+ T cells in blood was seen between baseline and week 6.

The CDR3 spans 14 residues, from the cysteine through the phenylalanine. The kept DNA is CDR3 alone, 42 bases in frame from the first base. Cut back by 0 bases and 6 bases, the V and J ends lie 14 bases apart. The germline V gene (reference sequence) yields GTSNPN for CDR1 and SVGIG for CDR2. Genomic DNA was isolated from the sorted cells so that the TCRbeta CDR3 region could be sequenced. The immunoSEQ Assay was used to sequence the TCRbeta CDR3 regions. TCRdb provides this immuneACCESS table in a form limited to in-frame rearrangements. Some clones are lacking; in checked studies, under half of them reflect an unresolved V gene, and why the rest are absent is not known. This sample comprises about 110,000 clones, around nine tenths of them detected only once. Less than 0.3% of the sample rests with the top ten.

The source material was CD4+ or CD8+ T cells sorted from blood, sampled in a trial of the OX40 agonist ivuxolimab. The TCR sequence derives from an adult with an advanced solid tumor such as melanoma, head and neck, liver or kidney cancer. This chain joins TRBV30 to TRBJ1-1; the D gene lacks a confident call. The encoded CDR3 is CAWSVGRRTPEAFF. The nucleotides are TGTGCCTGGAGTGTAGGGCGAAGGACCCCTGAAGCTTTCTTT.